This is a list of T cell receptor beta chains from one sample in a study of shared clonotypes between healthy human individuals. Here immunoSEQ multiplex PCR was the method, and the copy in TCRdb shows in-frame clones only, minus some. Seen here are a few hundred thousand clones, about 80% observed once, and the top ten hold about 12%. The specimen was PBMCs. The receptors shown here come from a middle-aged woman in good health. Some clones in this sample may be carry-over from other donors' samples. The CDR3 runs from the conserved cysteine through the conserved F or W. The D gene is left open where the match is weak. Some rows mark clone size as missing; the rest say once, few, many or name a class of expanded clone.

cdr3_aa: CASSYSYTGELFF; cdr3_nt: TGTGCCAGCAGTTACTCGTACACCGGGGAGCTGTTTTTT; clone_size: once; v_call: TRBV6-5; j_call: TRBJ2-2; d_call: .
cdr3_aa: CASSPGILAGVRGETQYF; cdr3_nt: TGTGCCAGCAGCCCAGGAATTCTAGCGGGAGTCCGGGGAGAGACCCAGTACTTC; clone_size: few; v_call: TRBV14; j_call: TRBJ2-5; d_call: TRBD2
cdr3_aa: CASSHTGPFSTDTQYF; cdr3_nt: TGCGCCAGCAGCCACACAGGGCCCTTTAGCACAGATACGCAGTATTTT; clone_size: .; v_call: TRBV4-1; j_call: TRBJ2-3; d_call: .
cdr3_aa: CASRALPGRAFF; cdr3_nt: TGTGCCAGCAGAGCATTACCCGGCCGGGCTTTCTTT; clone_size: .; v_call: TRBV6-1; j_call: TRBJ1-1; d_call: .
cdr3_aa: CASTPGLAVGELFF; cdr3_nt: TGTGCCAGCACCCCGGGACTAGCGGTCGGGGAGCTGTTTTTT; clone_size: .; v_call: TRBV6-1; j_call: TRBJ2-2; d_call: TRBD2
cdr3_aa: CASTWLAGGPGELFF; cdr3_nt: TGTGCCAGCACTTGGCTAGCGGGAGGCCCCGGGGAGCTGTTTTTT; clone_size: few; v_call: TRBV28; j_call: TRBJ2-2; d_call: TRBD2
cdr3_aa: CASRAGSYEQYF; cdr3_nt: TGTGCCAGCAGGGCAGGCTCCTACGAGCAGTACTTC; clone_size: .; v_call: TRBV2; j_call: TRBJ2-7; d_call: .
cdr3_aa: CASSLPGQSNTEAFF; cdr3_nt: TGTGCCAGCAGTTTACCCGGACAGTCGAACACTGAAGCTTTCTTT; clone_size: .; v_call: TRBV28; j_call: TRBJ1-1; d_call: .
cdr3_aa: CASSPRLFEQFF; cdr3_nt: TGTGCCAGCAGTCCCAGACTATTTGAGCAGTTCTTC; clone_size: .; v_call: TRBV28; j_call: TRBJ2-1; d_call: .
cdr3_aa: CASGTGTYEQYF; cdr3_nt: TGTGCCAGCGGGACAGGGACCTACGAGCAGTACTTC; clone_size: many; v_call: TRBV25-1; j_call: TRBJ2-7; d_call: TRBD1
cdr3_aa: CASRGSGTGNTIYF; cdr3_nt: TGCGCCAGCAGAGGGTCAGGGACTGGAAACACCATATATTTT; clone_size: .; v_call: TRBV5-1; j_call: TRBJ1-3; d_call: .
cdr3_aa: CASSLDRLVGEQFF; cdr3_nt: TGTGCCAGCAGCTTAGATCGCCTTGTGGGGGAGCAGTTCTTC; clone_size: .; v_call: TRBV11-2; j_call: TRBJ2-1; d_call: .
cdr3_aa: CASSPEVGREQYF; cdr3_nt: TGTGCCAGCAGCCCCGAGGTGGGCAGGGAGCAGTACTTC; clone_size: .; v_call: TRBV7-2; j_call: TRBJ2-7; d_call: .
cdr3_aa: CASCQEWNTEAFF; cdr3_nt: TGTGCCAGTTGCCAGGAGTGGAACACTGAAGCTTTCTTT; clone_size: .; v_call: TRBV19; j_call: TRBJ1-1; d_call: .
cdr3_aa: CASSLLGLAVNTGELFF; cdr3_nt: TGCGCCAGCAGCTTGTTAGGGCTAGCGGTGAACACCGGGGAGCTGTTTTTT; clone_size: .; v_call: TRBV5-1; j_call: TRBJ2-2; d_call: TRBD2
cdr3_aa: CASSLPGPGANVLTF; cdr3_nt: TGTGCCAGCAGCTTACCAGGGCCTGGGGCCAACGTCCTGACTTTC; clone_size: few; v_call: TRBV5-5; j_call: TRBJ2-6; d_call: .
cdr3_aa: CAWSPTGTPSSYNEQFF; cdr3_nt: TGTGCCTGGAGTCCCACCGGGACTCCGAGCTCCTACAATGAGCAGTTCTTC; clone_size: .; v_call: TRBV30; j_call: TRBJ2-1; d_call: .
cdr3_aa: CSATPAYEQYF; cdr3_nt: TGCAGTGCAACCCCCGCCTACGAGCAGTACTTC; clone_size: .; v_call: TRBV20-1; j_call: TRBJ2-7; d_call: .
cdr3_aa: CASSLVRQNNEKLFF; cdr3_nt: TGTGCCAGCAGCTTAGTTCGCCAGAATAATGAAAAACTGTTTTTT; clone_size: .; v_call: TRBV7-2; j_call: TRBJ1-4; d_call: .
cdr3_aa: CAGTSGSYEQYF; cdr3_nt: TGTGCCGGTACTAGCGGTTCCTACGAGCAGTACTTC; clone_size: .; v_call: TRBV2; j_call: TRBJ2-7; d_call: TRBD2
cdr3_aa: CASSSGLAGVQQFF; cdr3_nt: TGTGCCAGCAGCTCGGGACTAGCGGGAGTTCAGCAGTTCTTC; clone_size: .; v_call: TRBV7-3; j_call: TRBJ2-1; d_call: TRBD2
cdr3_aa: CASSRSGRADLNSGEQYF; cdr3_nt: TGTGCCAGCAGCCGTAGCGGGAGGGCCGATTTGAATTCTGGGGAGCAGTACTTC; clone_size: once; v_call: TRBV7-9; j_call: TRBJ2-7; d_call: TRBD2
cdr3_aa: CASSPPYRDWQWAEQFF; cdr3_nt: TGTGCCAGCAGCCCGCCCTACAGGGATTGGCAATGGGCTGAGCAGTTCTTC; clone_size: few; v_call: TRBV27; j_call: TRBJ2-1; d_call: .
cdr3_aa: CASSQKIKGGRTGEEQYF; cdr3_nt: TGTGCCAGCAGCCAAAAGATTAAGGGTGGGCGGACAGGGGAAGAGCAGTACTTC; clone_size: .; v_call: TRBV4-2; j_call: TRBJ2-7; d_call: TRBD1
cdr3_aa: CASSLRLAGVFEQYF; cdr3_nt: TGCGCCAGCAGCCTACGACTAGCGGGAGTCTTCGAGCAGTACTTC; clone_size: once; v_call: TRBV5-1; j_call: TRBJ2-7; d_call: TRBD2
cdr3_aa: CASSSGQSDGYTF; cdr3_nt: TGTGCCAGCAGCTCGGGACAGTCAGATGGCTACACCTTC; clone_size: .; v_call: TRBV5-4; j_call: TRBJ1-2; d_call: TRBD1
cdr3_aa: CASSNQGSQPQHF; cdr3_nt: TGTGCCAGTAGCAATCAGGGGTCTCAGCCCCAGCATTTT; clone_size: once; v_call: TRBV19; j_call: TRBJ1-5; d_call: .
cdr3_aa: CASRGTGGHGYTF; cdr3_nt: TGTGCCAGCAGGGGGACAGGGGGCCATGGCTACACCTTC; clone_size: many; v_call: TRBV6-1; j_call: TRBJ1-2; d_call: TRBD1
cdr3_aa: CASSPTSGRASQFF; cdr3_nt: TGTGCCAGCAGCCCGACTAGCGGGAGGGCCTCGCAGTTCTTC; clone_size: once; v_call: TRBV6-1; j_call: TRBJ2-1; d_call: TRBD2